This T cell receptor (beta chain) is from a study of T cell changes during pregnancy in multiple sclerosis (dated by TCRdb to between 2019 and 2020). At the level of the whole study: In women with multiple sclerosis, the researchers looked at how the T cell repertoire shifted as pregnancy progressed.

From the cysteine through the phenylalanine, the CDR3 covers 14 amino acids. Only the CDR3 DNA is retained, 42 bases long and in frame from the first base. V lost 6 bases and J lost 1 base, and the count of bases not matched to a germline gene is 2. From a lookup of the germline V gene (reference sequence), CDR1 and CDR2 are SEHNR and FQNEAQ. The method behind the library was the immunoSEQ multiplex PCR assay. Held by TCRdb, this immuneACCESS table contains in-frame sequences only and omits some clones. Under half of the omission traces to an unresolved V gene where checked; the cause of the rest is unknown. Within this sample are about 34,000 clones, with 85% to 90% of them counted one time only. Clones ranked in the top ten supply 3.5% to 4% of the sample. Comments on this clone: Which antigen it targets is not known. The sample holds no much larger clone one base away, and base qualities are not on file.

The receptor's source is a female donor with multiple sclerosis, enrolled in a pregnancy study. This sequence uses TRBV7-9 and TRBJ2-4, with 8 central nucleotides matching TRBD2. The source was CD8+ T cells from peripheral blood mononuclear cells, collected in the third trimester of pregnancy. DNA sequence: TGTGCCAGCAGATCGGGGGGGGCCAAAAACATTCAGTACTTC. This sequence encodes CASRSGGAKNIQYF.